These T cell receptor beta chains were read from a single sample in a study of early T cells in non-severe SARS-CoV-2 infection. TCRdb re-derived calls from the 5' RACE reads in MiXCR, one entry per CDR3 protein. Of about 33,000 distinct CDR3 sequences in the sample, around 4% are singletons; the top ten hold over 8%. The sequenced sample was whole blood. These TCRs come from an adult who was a healthcare worker with PCR-confirmed SARS-CoV-2 infection or an uninfected control (not recorded which). Both conserved end residues are part of each CDR3. The D gene is left open where the match is weak. Size is stated for part of the rows, as once, few or many counts, or as a class when the clone is expanded.

v_call	clone_size	cdr3_length	j_call	d_call	cdr3_nt	cdr3_aa
TRBV3-1	-	15	TRBJ2-1	-	TGTGCCAGCAGCCAAGATGGACAGCAGTACAATGAGCAGTTCTTC	CASSQDGQQYNEQFF
TRBV12-3/TRBV12-4	many	14	TRBJ2-2	TRBD2	TGTGCCAGCAGACTAGCGGGAAACACCGGGGAGCTGTTTTTT	CASRLAGNTGELFF
TRBV6-2/TRBV6-3	many	15	TRBJ2-5	TRBD1	TGTGCCAGCACCAAAAAACGGGACAGACAAGAGACCCAGTACTTC	CASTKKRDRQETQYF
TRBV11-3	-	14	TRBJ2-3	-	TGTGCCAGCAGCTTAGGCGGCAGCACAGATACGCAGTATTTT	CASSLGGSTDTQYF
TRBV19	-	16	TRBJ2-2	-	TGTGCCAGTAGTATCCCGAGGCCCGGTAACACCGGGGAGCTGTTTTTT	CASSIPRPGNTGELFF
TRBV7-2	-	11	TRBJ1-1	-	TGTGCCAGCAGCTTTAGCACTGAAGCTTTCTTT	CASSFSTEAFF
TRBV3-1	many	16	TRBJ1-6	TRBD1	TGTGCCAGCAGCCAGACCGGACAGGTCCATAATTCACCCCTCCACTTT	CASSQTGQVHNSPLHF
TRBV6-1	many	19	TRBJ2-6	-	TGTGCCAGCAGACCAGGGTTCGCGGTTGTCAGTTCCGGGGCCAACGTCCTGACTTTC	CASRPGFAVVSSGANVLTF
TRBV27	many	13	TRBJ2-2	TRBD2	TGTGCCAGCAGGCGGGAGCCCACCGGGGAGCTGTTTTTT	CASRREPTGELFF
TRBV20-1	-	14	TRBJ1-1	-	TGCAGTGCCATCGGAACACCGATGAACACTGAAGCTTTCTTT	CSAIGTPMNTEAFF
TRBV6-5	many	14	TRBJ2-2	-	TGTGCCAGCAGTTACGGGCGGAACACCGGGGAGCTGTTTTTT	CASSYGRNTGELFF
TRBV10-3	many	14	TRBJ2-2	TRBD2	TGTGCCATCAGCGGACTAGCGGGAACCGGGGAGCTGTTTTTT	CAISGLAGTGELFF
TRBV24-1	-	15	TRBJ2-1	TRBD1	TGTGCCACCAGTGATGCCGGGACAGGGGGCAATGAGCAGTTCTTC	CATSDAGTGGNEQFF
TRBV5-6	few	16	TRBJ2-5	TRBD2	TGTGCCAGCAGCTTGAAACCCGGACTAGCGGGAGAGACCCAGTACTTC	CASSLKPGLAGETQYF
TRBV6-1	many	13	TRBJ1-2	-	TGTGCCAGCAGTAGGGACCTCTACTATGGCTACACCTTC	CASSRDLYYGYTF
TRBV7-2	many	16	TRBJ2-2	-	TGTGCCAGCAGCTTAGTTGTTGTGGGGGTCGCCGGGGAGCTGTTTTTT	CASSLVVVGVAGELFF
TRBV2	few	13	TRBJ2-2	-	TGTGCCAGCAGTGTGGACGGAACCGGGGAGCTGTTTTTT	CASSVDGTGELFF
TRBV4-3	many	16	TRBJ2-5	-	TGCGCCAGCAGCCAAGTCTACAGGGAGAGGGAAGAGACCCAGTACTTC	CASSQVYREREETQYF
TRBV10-3	many	14	TRBJ2-3	-	TGTGCCATCAGTGCCTTCGGGAACACAGATACGCAGTATTTT	CAISAFGNTDTQYF
TRBV7-2	many	12	TRBJ1-6	-	TGTGCCAGCAGCTTAGCGAGGGGACCCCTCCACTTT	CASSLARGPLHF
TRBV10-3	-	14	TRBJ1-3	-	TGTGCCATCAGGGGGACAACCGGTGGAAACACCATATATTTT	CAIRGTTGGNTIYF
TRBV12-3/TRBV12-4	-	13	TRBJ1-1	-	TGTGCCAGCAGCCCTACAGAGAACACTGAAGCTTTCTTT	CASSPTENTEAFF
TRBV10-3	many	13	TRBJ1-1	-	TGTGCCATCCATCAGGGCCCGAACACTGAAGCTTTCTTT	CAIHQGPNTEAFF
TRBV7-2	many	16	TRBJ2-1	TRBD2	TGTGCCAGCAGCCGACTAGCGGGAGGTTCCTACAATGAGCAGTTCTTC	CASSRLAGGSYNEQFF
TRBV7-3	many	18	TRBJ2-1	TRBD2	TGTGCCAGCAGCCCAACCCCCCTAGGACTAGCGGGAGACAATGAGCAGTTCTTC	CASSPTPLGLAGDNEQFF
TRBV29-1	-	13	TRBJ2-3	TRBD1	TGCAGCGCGGGGACAGACTTGGGAGATACGCAGTATTTT	CSAGTDLGDTQYF
TRBV7-9	few	16	TRBJ2-3	TRBD2	TGTGCCAGCAGTCTTGGGAGCGGGAGCCTCACAGATACGCAGTATTTT	CASSLGSGSLTDTQYF
TRBV18	many	16	TRBJ2-5	TRBD2	TGTGCCAGCTCACAGGATCTAGCGGGAGTAAGTGAGACCCAGTACTTC	CASSQDLAGVSETQYF
TRBV7-2	few	11	TRBJ2-1	-	TGTGCCAGCAGCCCATTAGATATCCAGTTCTTC	CASSPLDIQFF
TRBV28	many	14	TRBJ1-1	TRBD1	TGTGCCAGCAGTTTACAGGGGGCGGTAACTGAAGCTTTCTTT	CASSLQGAVTEAFF
TRBV25-1	many	15	TRBJ2-2	-	TGTGCCAGCAGTGAATCCTGGACAGACTTCGGGGAGCTGTTTTTT	CASSESWTDFGELFF
TRBV24-1	many	15	TRBJ2-1	TRBD2	TGTGCCACCAGTGACGGGACTAGCGGGAAGTGGGAGCAGTTCTTC	CATSDGTSGKWEQFF
TRBV10-3	many	11	TRBJ2-1	-	TGTGCCATCAGTGCAGGGAATGAGCAGTTCTTC	CAISAGNEQFF
TRBV6-5	many	14	TRBJ2-5	TRBD1	TGTGCCAGCAGCGGACAGGGGGCGGGGGAGACCCAGTACTTC	CASSGQGAGETQYF
TRBV6-2/TRBV6-3	many	16	TRBJ1-5	-	TGTGCCAGCAGTTACCTCAGCAGCAATAGCAATCAGCCCCAGCATTTT	CASSYLSSNSNQPQHF
TRBV19	many	15	TRBJ1-6	-	TGTGCCAGTGCTTCGGAACAGAGAAGTAATTCACCCCTCCACTTT	CASASEQRSNSPLHF
TRBV7-7	few	15	TRBJ2-1	-	TGTGCTAGCAGCTTAGCCCTAGCAGAGAACAATGAGCAGTTCTTC	CASSLALAENNEQFF
TRBV15	many	15	TRBJ2-1	-	TGTGCCACCAGCAGGCCCCTCCTTGGGCTGACGGAGCAGTTCTTC	CATSRPLLGLTEQFF
TRBV7-2	many	17	TRBJ2-7	-	TGTGCCAGCAGCCCTGAAAAAAACACCCGTCTCTCCTACGAGCAGTACTTC	CASSPEKNTRLSYEQYF
TRBV5-4	many	17	TRBJ2-1	TRBD1	TGTGCCAGCAGCCGGGGTACTTTGGGACAGGGATACAATGAGCAGTTCTTC	CASSRGTLGQGYNEQFF